Sequencing of this T cell receptor beta chain was carried out in a study of blood T cell repertoires in COVID-19. The method was immunoSEQ multiplex PCR; TCRdb's version includes in-frame clones alone and lacks a portion of them. This repertoire shows tens of thousands of clones, more than 75% found once; its top ten account for approximately 12%. Looked up from germline, CDR1 is SGHRS and CDR2 is YFSETQ. The CDR3 consists of 13 residues. Germline trimming cut 7 bases from V and 4 bases from J; bases unmatched to any gene: 5. This sequence joins TRBV5-1 and TRBJ2-3; 8 bases agree with TRBD2. The sequenced material came from peripheral blood. The clonotype was recovered from a human donor in a cohort sampled during active COVID-19. The DNA for the CDR3 is TGCGCCAGCGGCAAAGCGGGAGCAGATACGCAGTATTTT. Protein: CASGKAGADTQYF.